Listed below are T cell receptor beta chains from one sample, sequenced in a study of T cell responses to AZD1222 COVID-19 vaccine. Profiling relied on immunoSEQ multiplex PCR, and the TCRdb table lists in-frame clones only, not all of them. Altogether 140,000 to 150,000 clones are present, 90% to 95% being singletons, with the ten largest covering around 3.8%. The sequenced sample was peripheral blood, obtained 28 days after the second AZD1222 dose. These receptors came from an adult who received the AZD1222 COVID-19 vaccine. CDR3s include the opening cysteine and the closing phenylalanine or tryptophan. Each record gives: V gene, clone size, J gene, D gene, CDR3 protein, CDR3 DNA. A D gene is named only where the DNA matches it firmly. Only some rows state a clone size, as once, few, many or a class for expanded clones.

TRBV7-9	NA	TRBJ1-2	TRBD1	CASSAVRGQGYGSYGYTF	TGTGCCAGCAGCGCCGTCAGGGGACAGGGTTATGGAAGCTATGGCTACACCTTC
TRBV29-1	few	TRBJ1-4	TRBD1	CSVSDRGGTYEKLFF	TGCAGCGTTTCGGACAGGGGGGGCACTTATGAAAAACTGTTTTTT
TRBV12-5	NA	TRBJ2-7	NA	CASGSSEQYF	TGTGCTAGTGGCTCGTCCGAGCAGTACTTC
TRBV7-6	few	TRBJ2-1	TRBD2	CASSSTSGGAGEQFF	TGTGCCAGCAGCTCGACTAGCGGGGGGGCGGGTGAGCAGTTCTTC
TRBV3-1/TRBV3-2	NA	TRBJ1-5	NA	CASSQDWGTAQPQHF	TGTGCCAGCAGCCAAGATTGGGGTACCGCTCAGCCCCAGCATTTT
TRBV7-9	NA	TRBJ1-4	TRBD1	CATLDRPEKLFF	TGTGCCACCCTGGACAGGCCCGAAAAACTGTTTTTT
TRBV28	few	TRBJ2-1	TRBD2	CASSLGLAGREQFF	TGTGCCAGCAGCCTCGGACTAGCGGGACGAGAGCAGTTCTTC
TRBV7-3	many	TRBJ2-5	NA	CASSLNGGGGETQYF	TGTGCCAGCAGCTTAAACGGCGGAGGCGGGGAGACCCAGTACTTC
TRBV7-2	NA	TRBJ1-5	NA	CASSLVGRDQPQHF	TGTGCCAGCAGCTTAGTTGGCAGAGATCAGCCCCAGCATTTT
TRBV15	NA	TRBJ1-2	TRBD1	CATSRGGTDVGGYTF	TGTGCCACCAGCAGAGGAGGGACAGATGTTGGTGGCTACACCTTC
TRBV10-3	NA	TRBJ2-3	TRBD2	CALSPGGAGTDTQYF	TGTGCCCTCTCCCCGGGGGGAGCGGGCACAGATACGCAGTATTTT
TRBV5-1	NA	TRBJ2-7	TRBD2	CASSLPSRTSGDEQYF	TGCGCCAGCAGCTTACCCTCCCGGACTAGCGGGGACGAGCAGTACTTC
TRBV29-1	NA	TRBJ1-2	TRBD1	CSVEARSGGPRSYGYTF	TGCAGCGTTGAAGCGCGGTCAGGGGGCCCTCGATCCTATGGCTACACCTTC
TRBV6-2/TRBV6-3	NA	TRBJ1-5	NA	CASSLNPGRYQPQHF	TGTGCCAGCAGTCTCAACCCGGGACGCTATCAGCCCCAGCATTTT
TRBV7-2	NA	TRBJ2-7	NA	CASSLNMGEQYF	TGTGCCAGCAGCTTAAATATGGGCGAGCAGTACTTC
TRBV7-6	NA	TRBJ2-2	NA	CASSRGSPGTYNTGELFF	TGTGCCAGCAGCCGCGGTTCCCCCGGGACTTATAACACCGGGGAGCTGTTTTTT
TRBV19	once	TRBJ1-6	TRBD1	CASSITTGEDNSPLHF	TGTGCCAGTAGTATTACGACAGGGGAGGATAATTCACCCCTCCACTTT